The 19 T cell receptor beta chains given below trace back to one sample, sequenced in a study of shared clonotypes between healthy human individuals. The protocol was immunoSEQ multiplex PCR, while the TCRdb copy is restricted to in-frame clones and leaves out a portion. The sample includes approximately 940,000 clones, 70% to 85% seen only once; the top ten take roughly 1.5%. Material: memory CD4+ T cells sorted from blood. Described subset: CD45RA-negative fraction. These receptors originate from a young man in good health.

The rearrangement uses TRBV7-3 and TRBJ2-2; no clear D. Trimming removed 5 bases at V and 1 base at J, with 11 bases between. This CDR3 has 15 residues. Looked up from germline, CDR1 is SGHTA and CDR2 is FQGTGA. The CDR3 DNA is TGTGCCAGCAGCCCCCTGCCCGGGAACACCGGGGAGCTGTTTTTT. It specifies CASSPLPGNTGELFF.

The rearrangement joins TRBV29-1 to TRBJ1-5, with D possibly TRBD1 on 6 matching bases. CDR1 is SQVTM, CDR2 ANQGSEA, per germline. CDR3 length: 17 amino acids. V was pared by 6 bases and J by 2 bases, with 23 bases between. The CDR3 bases are TGCAGCGTCACGAAGCAGGGCAGGGGCATGGGCAATCAGCCCCAGCATTTT. Encoded protein: CSVTKQGRGMGNQPQHF.

The V and J genes are TRBV9 and TRBJ2-2, with D possibly matching TRBD1 (6 bases). Germline CDR1 reads SGDLS; CDR2 reads YYNGEE. V was cut by 4 bases and J by 6 bases, with 10 bases left in between. The CDR3 sequence is 13 residues long. The CDR3 DNA sequence: TGTGCCAGCAGCAACAGGGATCCCGGGGAGCTGTTTTTT. Amino acid sequence: CASSNRDPGELFF.

The V gene is TRBV5-1, the J gene TRBJ2-5; a possible D gene is TRBD1 (5 bases). V was cut by 0 bases and J by 3 bases, with 12 bases left in between. The germline V gene encodes CDR1 SGHRS and CDR2 YFSETQ. CDR3 length: 15 amino acids. The CDR3 reads CASSLETGREETQYF. In DNA form, the CDR3 reads TGCGCCAGCAGCTTGGAAACAGGAAGGGAAGAGACCCAGTACTTC. The variable domain in full, with the rest retrieved from reference TRBV5-1 and TRBJ2-5, is KAGVTQTPRYLIKTRGQQVTLSCSPISGHRSVSWYQQTPGQGLQFLFEYFSETQRNKGNFPGRFSGRQFSNSRSEMNVSTLELGDSALYLCASSLETGREETQYFGPGTRLLVL.

The CDR3 loop is CASSQDPIARPGELFF. CDR3 in DNA: TGCGCCAGCAGCCAAGATCCAATAGCGAGGCCCGGGGAGCTGTTTTTT. The J gene is TRBJ2-2, the V gene TRBV4-3, with D possibly being TRBD2 (5 bases). The length of the CDR3 is 16 residues. Germline CDR1 and CDR2: LGHNA and YSLEER. V was trimmed by 0 bases and J by 6 bases, leaving 14 bases between them.

V is TRBV10-1 and J is TRBJ2-5, with 10 nucleotides matching TRBD2. With V trimmed by 5 bases and J by 5 bases, 8 bases remained unmatched. The CDR3 extends over 15 amino acids. Germline V CDR1 and CDR2: WNHNN, SYGVQD (reference sequence). CDR3 in amino acids: CASSKRAGGLETQYF. The DNA of the CDR3 is TGCGCCAGCAGTAAGCGAGCGGGGGGGCTGGAGACCCAGTACTTC.

This chain uses TRBV2 with TRBJ1-4; D perhaps matches TRBD1 (5 bases). The CDR3 has 16 amino acids. The germline V gene has CDR1 SNHLY and CDR2 FYNNEI. Trimming pared 5 bases from V and 8 bases from J, leaving 21 bases between. The CDR3 region has the DNA TGTGCCAGCAGTTCCGATCCGAAGGGGAGTGGCGAAAAACTGTTTTTT. Its protein is CASSSDPKGSGEKLFF.

This clone has just one count. The chain uses TRBV19 and TRBJ2-3; 9 bases fit TRBD2. V lost 10 bases and J lost 5; bases outside the gene matches: 13. This CDR3 comprises 15 residues. In germline, CDR1 is LNHDA, CDR2 SQIVND (reference sequence). The CDR3: CATNSGRGAGDTQYF. The DNA for the CDR3 is TGTGCCACCAATAGCGGGAGAGGAGCAGGAGATACGCAGTATTTT. The full variable domain, rest sourced from reference TRBV19 and TRBJ2-3, is DGGITQSPKYLFRKEGQNVTLSCEQNLNHDAMYWYRQDPGQGLRLIYYSQIVNDFQKGDIAEGYSVSREKKESFPLTVTSAQKNPTAFYLCATNSGRGAGDTQYFGPGTRLTVL.

The V and J genes are TRBV7-3 and TRBJ1-1; D gene uncertain. The CDR3 contains 14 residues. V was cut by 5 bases and J by 5 bases, with 15 bases left in between. Germline CDR1 SGHTA, CDR2 FQGTGA. CDR3 nucleotides: TGTGCCAGCAGCACCCTGGGGAGCGGGACTGAAGCTTTCTTT. Amino acids: CASSTLGSGTEAFF.

This clone was counted only a few times. This chain connects TRBV7-2 to TRBJ2-1; the match to TRBD1 covers 7 bases. CDR1 and CDR2 (germline): SGHTA, FQGNSA. J gave up 12 bases and V 4 bases, and 9 bases lay outside the gene matches. The CDR3 length is 13 residues. The CDR3 nucleotides are TGTGCCAGCAGCTCCGGACAGGCCTTAGTGCAGTTCTTC. Translation: CASSSGQALVQFF.

In this sample, this clone turned up a few times. The chain is built from TRBV2 and TRBJ1-1; D ambiguous. The germline CDR1 and CDR2 sequences are SNHLY and FYNNEI. CDR3 size: 13 residues. V lost 3 bases to trimming and J lost 2 bases, with 7 bases between them. This CDR3 is CASSDAQNTEAFF. For the CDR3, the DNA is TGTGCCAGCAGTGACGCCCAAAACACTGAAGCTTTCTTT.

About this clone itself: Distinct nucleotide sequences in the sample also encode this CDR3. The chain uses TRBV28 and TRBJ2-5, with a possible D match to TRBD2 (5 bases). The CDR3 contains 13 residues. V gave up 3 bases and J gave up 3 bases, with 8 bases separating them. The germline gives CDR1 MDHEN, CDR2 SYDVKM. The DNA of the CDR3 is TGTGCCAGCAGTTTGACGGGGAAAGAGACCCAGTACTTC. Protein sequence: CASSLTGKETQYF.

Many counts were recorded for this clone. This chain uses TRBV5-4 with TRBJ2-4, with D perhaps TRBD1 or TRBD2 (5 bases each). V dropped 2 bases and J dropped 5 bases, with 11 bases sitting between them. This CDR3 is built from 14 residues. Germline-derived CDR1 and CDR2 are SGHNT and YYREEE (reference sequence). CDR3 sequence reads: CASSFQGSENIQYF. CDR3 bases: TGTGCCAGCAGCTTTCAGGGTAGCGAAAACATTCAGTACTTC.

This clone was detected a few times. This chain links TRBV7-2 with TRBJ2-7; D call uncertain. The ends were cut back, 2 bases at V and 2 bases at J, with 10 bases in the middle. CDR1 and CDR2 (germline): SGHTA, FQGNSA. The CDR3 runs 14 residues. The CDR3 is CASSLNFGPYEQYF. The CDR3 DNA reads as TGTGCCAGCAGCTTAAATTTCGGCCCCTACGAGCAGTACTTC.

The V gene is TRBV28, the J gene TRBJ1-2; the match to TRBD1 covers 8 bases. Losses at the gene ends were 6 bases for V and 4 bases for J; bases not matched to a gene: 4. The length of the CDR3 is 13 residues. Germline CDR1 is MDHEN and CDR2 is SYDVKM. CDR3 amino acids: CASSRDRGYGYTF. The CDR3 coding sequence is TGTGCCAGCAGCCGTGACAGGGGCTATGGCTACACCTTC.

Only one count was recorded for this clone. The J gene is TRBJ2-7, the V gene TRBV13; the match to TRBD1 covers 7 bases. Germline trimming cut 5 bases from V and 2 bases from J; bases unmatched to any gene: 9. The germline V gene encodes CDR1 PRHDT and CDR2 FYEKMQ (reference sequence). The CDR3 sequence is 15 residues long. Written as DNA, the CDR3 is TGTGCCAGCAGCCCATGGGACAGCAATACCTACGAGCAGTACTTC. This translates into CASSPWDSNTYEQYF.

V and J are TRBV19 and TRBJ1-5; D unclear. Germline CDR1 is LNHDA and CDR2 is SQIVND (reference sequence). The V end lost 3 bases, the J end lost 0 bases, and 9 bases lay between the germline ends. There are 15 residues in the CDR3. CDR3 loop: CASSMEFYSNQPQHF. In nucleotides, the CDR3 is TGTGCCAGTAGTATGGAATTTTATAGCAATCAGCCCCAGCATTTT. Using reference TRBV19 and TRBJ1-5 for the parts outside the CDR3, the full variable domain is DGGITQSPKYLFRKEGQNVTLSCEQNLNHDAMYWYRQDPGQGLRLIYYSQIVNDFQKGDIAEGYSVSREKKESFPLTVTSAQKNPTAFYLCASSMEFYSNQPQHFGDGTRLSIL.

This chain connects TRBV12-5 to TRBJ1-1; TRBD1 is a possible D gene (5 bases). The CDR3 is made up of 12 amino acids. Germline V lookup: CDR1 LGHNT, CDR2 FRNRAP. V lost 6 bases, J lost 11 bases, and 16 bases lay in between. The CDR3 is CASGSPGLRAFF. The CDR3 nucleotides read TGTGCTAGTGGATCTCCGGGACTCCGGGCTTTCTTT.

V gene TRBV11-2 combines with J gene TRBJ2-7; TRBD1 matches 8 bases. The germline gives CDR1 SGHAT, CDR2 FQNNGV. After removal of 2 bases from V and 0 bases from J, the junction contained 9 bases not matched to a gene. This CDR3 region has 17 residues. CDR3 sequence (DNA): TGTGCCAGCAGCTTAACAGGGGGGAAAGGTGACTCCTACGAGCAGTACTTC. Translating it yields CASSLTGGKGDSYEQYF.